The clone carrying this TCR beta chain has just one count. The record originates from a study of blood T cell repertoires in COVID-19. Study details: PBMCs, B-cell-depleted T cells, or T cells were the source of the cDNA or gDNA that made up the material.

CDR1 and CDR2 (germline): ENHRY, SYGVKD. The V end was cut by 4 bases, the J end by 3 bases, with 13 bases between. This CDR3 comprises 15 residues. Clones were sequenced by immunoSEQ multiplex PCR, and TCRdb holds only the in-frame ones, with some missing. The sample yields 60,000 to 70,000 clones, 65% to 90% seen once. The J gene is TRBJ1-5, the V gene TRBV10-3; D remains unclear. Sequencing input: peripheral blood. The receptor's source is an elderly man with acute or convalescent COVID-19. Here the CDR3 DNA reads TGTGCCATCAGTGCCTCCGGCGGGAACAATCAGCCCCAGCATTTT. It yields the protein CAISASGGNNQPQHF.